The rows below give T cell receptor beta chains drawn from one sample of a study of cytomegalovirus exposure and HLA in healthy donors. Using immunoSEQ multiplex PCR, the repertoire was profiled, and TCRdb retains in-frame clones only, with some absent. The table has fewer than 90,000 clones, around 94% seen once; the top ten hold over 2%. The sample was PBMCs. These receptor sequences come from a woman in her late teens or twenties in good health and CMV-seronegative. Both conserved end residues are part of each CDR3. D genes are given only for firm matches. The size entry is marked missing in some rows and otherwise reads once, few, many or a size class.

CDR3nt | CDR3aa | j_gene | v_gene | d_gene | abundance
TGTGCCAGCAGTGATTTACTAGCGGCCTCGGGTAAGGAGCAGTACTTC | CASSDLLAASGKEQYF | TRBJ2-7 | TRBV2 | TRBD2 | -
TGTGCCAGCAGCTTAGTTCCGGGACAGGTTGCCGGTCTCGAATCACCCCTCCACTTT | CASSLVPGQVAGLESPLHF | TRBJ1-6 | TRBV7-6 | TRBD1 | -
TGTGCCAGCAACCAGGGACTAAACAACGGGGAGCTGTTTTTT | CASNQGLNNGELFF | TRBJ2-2 | TRBV6-5 | TRBD2 | once
TGTGCCAGCAGCGTTCGTAGCCCCCTCGATACGCAGTATTTT | CASSVRSPLDTQYF | TRBJ2-3 | TRBV9 | - | -
TGTGCCAGCAGCTCGACCCGCCCACTAGCGGGAGCACTGTACGAGCAGTACTTC | CASSSTRPLAGALYEQYF | TRBJ2-7 | TRBV7-9 | TRBD2 | -
TGTGCCAGCAGTTATGATGCAGGGGGTGGCGATACGCAGTATTTT | CASSYDAGGGDTQYF | TRBJ2-3 | TRBV6-6 | TRBD1 | -
TGTGCCATCAGCGACCTCGGGACAGCCTATCAGCCCCAGCATTTT | CAISDLGTAYQPQHF | TRBJ1-5 | TRBV10-3 | TRBD1 | once
TGTGCCAGCAGAGGGGACAAAGAGACCCAGTACTTC | CASRGDKETQYF | TRBJ2-5 | TRBV25-1 | - | -
TGTGCCAGCAGCCAAGGTGGCGGGGCGAAATACGAGCAGTACTTC | CASSQGGGAKYEQYF | TRBJ2-7 | TRBV5-4 | - | -
TGTGCCAGCAGCTTAACGGACTCCTCCAATGGCTACACCTTC | CASSLTDSSNGYTF | TRBJ1-2 | TRBV7-9 | - | -
TGTGCCACCAGCCCAGCCCAGGGAAGCACAGATACGCAGTATTTT | CATSPAQGSTDTQYF | TRBJ2-3 | TRBV15 | - | few
TGTGCCAGCAGTGAGAGACTAGCGGGAGATACCGGGGAGCTGTTTTTT | CASSERLAGDTGELFF | TRBJ2-2 | TRBV6-4 | TRBD2 | once
TGTGCCAGCAGTCGTCAGGAATCCTACGAGCAGTACTTC | CASSRQESYEQYF | TRBJ2-7 | TRBV6-6 | - | -
TGCGCCAGCAGCTTGTACAGTAACTACGAGCAGTACTTC | CASSLYSNYEQYF | TRBJ2-7 | TRBV5-1 | - | -
TGTGCCACCAGCAGTCGTGGCGGGAGGGCCGGTGAGCAGTTCTTC | CATSSRGGRAGEQFF | TRBJ2-1 | TRBV15 | TRBD2 | -
TGCAGCGTTGAAGGCCAGGGGGCCAATGAGCAGTTCTTC | CSVEGQGANEQFF | TRBJ2-1 | TRBV29-1 | TRBD1 | -
TGTGCCTGGAGTGTGGCCCCCAATCAGCCCCAGCATTTT | CAWSVAPNQPQHF | TRBJ1-5 | TRBV30 | - | -
TGTGCCAGCCCCGTCCGGGACAGGGAGTATGGCTACACCTTC | CASPVRDREYGYTF | TRBJ1-2 | TRBV25-1 | TRBD1 | -
TGTGCCAGCAGCGGTAGCACCGTTAGCGGGGGGAACACCGGGGAGCTGTTTTTT | CASSGSTVSGGNTGELFF | TRBJ2-2 | TRBV9 | TRBD2 | -
TGTGCCAGCAGCTCCCCGGCGGGTACAAGCTATGGCTACACCTTC | CASSSPAGTSYGYTF | TRBJ1-2 | TRBV28 | - | -
TGCGCCAGCAGCGAGGACAGGAGCTCCTACAATGAGCAGTTCTTC | CASSEDRSSYNEQFF | TRBJ2-1 | TRBV4-1 | TRBD1 | -
TGCGCCCGCCACAAGAAACCAGGGATTGAAATATTCTTT | CARHKKPGIEIFF | TRBJ1-1 | TRBV23-1 | - | -
TGTGCCAGCAGCCCGGGGACAGGGAAGCACGAGCAGTACTTC | CASSPGTGKHEQYF | TRBJ2-7 | TRBV7-2 | TRBD1 | -
TGCGCCAGCAGTCGAGGGGGACCGGACTCTGGGGCCAACGTCCTGACTTTC | CASSRGGPDSGANVLTF | TRBJ2-6 | TRBV23-1 | - | -
TGCGCCAGCAGCTTGGATGGCGGACATACCTACGAGCAGTACTTC | CASSLDGGHTYEQYF | TRBJ2-7 | TRBV5-1 | - | -
TGTGCCAGCAGCTTACAGACTAGCGGGGCCTACAATGAGCAGTTCTTC | CASSLQTSGAYNEQFF | TRBJ2-1 | TRBV11-2 | TRBD2 | once
TGCGCCAGCAGAGTAGCTTCGGGTAGCCAAGAGACCCAGTACTTC | CASRVASGSQETQYF | TRBJ2-5 | TRBV5-1 | - | -
TGCGCCAGCAGCCAAGATTATCTGGCGGGGGGACCCCTGAATGAGCAGTTCTTC | CASSQDYLAGGPLNEQFF | TRBJ2-1 | TRBV4-3 | TRBD2 | -
TGTGCCAGCAGTCAGGGTGACACTGAAGCTTTCTTT | CASSQGDTEAFF | TRBJ1-1 | TRBV6-6 | - | -
TGTGCCAGCAGCTTCGGGGTTAATGAAAAACTGTTTTTT | CASSFGVNEKLFF | TRBJ1-4 | TRBV11-1 | - | -
TGTGCCAGCAGGGCAGGGAAGCAGAACACTGAAGCTTTCTTT | CASRAGKQNTEAFF | TRBJ1-1 | TRBV6-6 | - | -
TGTGCAACCCGACCGAGGCGGGAGGGCCAGATAGATACGCAGTATTTT | CATRPRREGQIDTQYF | TRBJ2-3 | TRBV12-2 | - | -
TGTGCCAGCATCGGACAGGGACAGACATATGGCTACACCTTC | CASIGQGQTYGYTF | TRBJ1-2 | TRBV5-4 | TRBD1 | -
TGCGCCAGCAGCCAAGGTCTAGCGTCGGGCCAAGAGACCCAGTACTTC | CASSQGLASGQETQYF | TRBJ2-5 | TRBV4-1 | - | -
TGTGCCAGCAGTTGGGCAGGGCGCACAGATACGCAGTATTTT | CASSWAGRTDTQYF | TRBJ2-3 | TRBV6-5 | - | once
TGTGCCACCAGCAGAGGTACAGGGGTAGCTGGGGCCAACGTCCTGACTTTC | CATSRGTGVAGANVLTF | TRBJ2-6 | TRBV15 | TRBD1 | -
TGTGCCAGCAGCCAAGCTAGCGGGAGTCCCAACAATGAGCAGTTCTTC | CASSQASGSPNNEQFF | TRBJ2-1 | TRBV4-2 | TRBD2 | -
TGTGCCAGCAGTCAGGGGCTGGCCGGGGCGGTCTACGAGCAGTACTTC | CASSQGLAGAVYEQYF | TRBJ2-7 | TRBV6-6 | - | -
TGCGCCAGCAGCCACCTACCTGATGCCGGGGGAGGAGGTCATGGCTACACCTTC | CASSHLPDAGGGGHGYTF | TRBJ1-2 | TRBV4-1 | - | -
TGTGCCAGCTCACCTCAGGGGGCGAACACTGAAGCTTTCTTT | CASSPQGANTEAFF | TRBJ1-1 | TRBV18 | TRBD1 | -
TGCGCCAGCAGTGAGTTCGGAGGGGGCGAGGAGACCCAGTACTTC | CASSEFGGGEETQYF | TRBJ2-5 | TRBV10-2 | - | -
TGTGCCAGCAGCGTAGATCATACGGGGGAAGCTTTCTTT | CASSVDHTGEAFF | TRBJ1-1 | TRBV9 | - | -
TGCGCCAGCACTGCAGGGCGCGACTATGGCTACACCTTC | CASTAGRDYGYTF | TRBJ1-2 | TRBV4-1 | - | -
TGTGCCAGTGGACATTCACAGGGTCAGTGGGCCGGGGAGCTGTTTTTT | CASGHSQGQWAGELFF | TRBJ2-2 | TRBV19 | - | -